The sample holds many counts of the clone carrying this T cell receptor (beta chain). Antigen specificity is unknown. These data are taken from a study of T cells in Graves' hyperthyroidism and ophthalmopathy. Study-wide points: Most clonotypes expanded in the thyroid (above 0.001) were also present in blood.

The blood sample was taken at first hyperthyroidism diagnosis, before any ophthalmopathy symptoms. Fresh 10 ml peripheral blood yielded PBMCs. Trimming removed 7 bases from V and 4 bases from J, with 10 bases in between. The CDR3 totals 12 residues. Per the germline V gene, CDR1 is SNHLY and CDR2 is FYNNEI. TCR beta CDR3 regions were amplified from RNA. During a first-round RT-PCR of the TCR CDR3, the HTBI primer set was used. TCRdb reprocessed the multiplex PCR reads via MiXCR and lists one record per CDR3 protein. The sample has about 270,000 distinct CDR3 sequences; roughly 15% are singletons. The source is a woman between 50 and 59 years old with Graves' hyperthyroidism that later progressed to Graves' ophthalmopathy. Sample: blood. The V gene is TRBV2, the J gene TRBJ1-2; D gene uncertain. DNA of the CDR3: TGTGCCAGCATTCGCGCGATCTATGGCTACACCTTC. Its protein product is CASIRAIYGYTF. Using reference TRBV2 and TRBJ1-2 for the parts outside the CDR3, the full variable domain is EPEVTQTPSHQVTQMGQEVILRCVPISNHLYFYWYRQILGQKVEFLVSFYNNEISEKSEIFDDQFSVERPDGSNFTLKIRSTKLEDSAMYFCASIRAIYGYTFGSGTRLTVV.